The 18 T cell receptor beta chains given below trace back to one sample, sequenced in a study of blood T cell repertoires in COVID-19. Sequencing was performed with immunoSEQ multiplex PCR; in TCRdb, only in-frame clones are kept and a portion is missing. The data show roughly 100,000 clones, with roughly 85% seen just once and 15% held by the top ten. Input material: peripheral blood. These receptors all come from a woman older than 75 with acute or convalescent COVID-19.

The V call is TRBV3-1 (or the pseudogene TRBV3-2), the J call TRBJ2-2; 13 bases fit TRBD2. From germline, CDR1 is LGHDT and CDR2 YNNKEL (reference sequence). CDR3 length: 18 residues. The junction had 11 bases not matched to a gene; V was cut back by 6 bases and J by 4 bases. CDR3 region: CASSRTSGSQRVTGELFF. CDR3 DNA sequence: TGTGCCAGCAGTCGGACTAGCGGGAGCCAGCGCGTCACCGGGGAGCTGTTTTTT.

This chain joins TRBV11-3 and TRBJ2-5; the match to TRBD2 covers 7 bases. The CDR3 is 14 amino acids. Germline V CDR1 and CDR2: SGHNT, YENEEA. Trimming at V came to 2 bases and at J to 4 bases, leaving 4 bases not matched to a gene. CDR3 sequence (DNA): TGTGCCAGCAGCTTATCCCCGGGAGGAGAGACCCAGTACTTC. This encodes CASSLSPGGETQYF. Using reference TRBV11-3 and TRBJ2-5 for the parts outside the CDR3, the full variable domain is EAGVVQSPRYKIIEKKQPVAFWCNPISGHNTLYWYLQNLGQGPELLIRYENEEAVDDSQLPKDRFSAERLKGVDSTLKIQPAELGDSAVYLCASSLSPGGETQYFGPGTRLLVL.

V is TRBV11-3 and J is TRBJ1-6, with a tentative D call TRBD1 (6 bases). The CDR3 sequence is 15 residues long. CDR1 is SGHNT and CDR2 is YENEEA in the germline V gene. Trimming removed 5 bases at V and 7 bases at J, with 15 bases between. The CDR3 region is CASSTGQSGNSPLHF. The CDR3 DNA sequence: TGTGCCAGCAGCACCGGACAGTCGGGCAATTCACCCCTCCACTTT.

The chain couples TRBV5-4 to TRBJ2-6; 10 bases line up with TRBD1. This CDR3 contains 18 residues. CDR1 is SGHNT, CDR2 YYREEE, per germline (reference sequence). V shed 4 bases and J 0 bases; nucleotides not matched to a gene: 7. CDR3 nucleotide sequence: TGTGCCAGCAGCGCGGGACAGGGGCGCGACTCTGGGGCCAACGTCCTGACTTTC. Protein product: CASSAGQGRDSGANVLTF.

The chain has TRBV7-2 and TRBJ2-7; D may be TRBD2 (5 bases). This CDR3 has 13 residues. Germline CDR1 is SGHTA and CDR2 is FQGNSA. V was trimmed by 9 bases and J by 1 base, leaving 13 bases between them. In DNA, the CDR3 is TGTGCCAGTTCCGCCCCGGGGTCCTACGAGCAGTACTTC. This codes for CASSAPGSYEQYF.

The chain recombines TRBV10-1 with TRBJ1-1; D remains ambiguous. CDR1 is WNHNN, CDR2 SYGVQD, per germline (reference sequence). V dropped 4 bases and J dropped 1 base, with 7 bases sitting between them. The CDR3 length is 13 residues. The CDR3 sequence is CASSALRNTEAFF. The CDR3 nucleotides are TGCGCCAGCAGTGCACTGCGGAACACTGAAGCTTTCTTT.

This chain connects TRBV12-3 or TRBV12-4 to TRBJ2-3, with D possibly matching TRBD2 (5 bases). This CDR3 has 13 amino acids. Trimming shortened V by 8 bases and J by 0 bases, and 9 bases separated the two germline ends. In DNA, the CDR3 is TGTGCCAGCGGGAGTCTCAGCACAGATACGCAGTATTTT. Translated: CASGSLSTDTQYF.

The rearrangement uses TRBV11-3 and TRBJ2-5, with TRBD2 matching over 10 bases. Germline lookup yields CDR1 SGHNT and CDR2 YENEEA. CDR3 length equals 15 residues. With 4 bases clipped from V and 1 base from J, the junction kept 3 bases outside the gene matches. The CDR3, as DNA: TGTGCCAGCAGCTCGGGACTAGCGAGCCAAGAGACCCAGTACTTC. Residues: CASSSGLASQETQYF. The full variable domain, in which reference TRBV11-3 and TRBJ2-5 provide the parts outside the CDR3, is EAGVVQSPRYKIIEKKQPVAFWCNPISGHNTLYWYLQNLGQGPELLIRYENEEAVDDSQLPKDRFSAERLKGVDSTLKIQPAELGDSAVYLCASSSGLASQETQYFGPGTRLLVL.

V and J are TRBV14 and TRBJ2-2; D perhaps matches TRBD2 (6 bases). From germline, CDR1 is SGHDN and CDR2 FVKESK. The V end was cut by 4 bases, the J end by 7 bases, with 22 bases between. This CDR3 spans 17 amino acids. CDR3 amino acids: CASSRRKVAGRNGELFF. CDR3 nucleotide sequence: TGTGCCAGCAGCCGCCGAAAAGTGGCGGGAAGGAACGGGGAGCTGTTTTTT.

In the case of this clone: Germline is not matched at one junction end, which may reflect a read error. The chain links TRBV5-1 to TRBJ2-7; 8 nucleotides agree with TRBD2. The CDR3 runs 16 residues. Germline lookup yields CDR1 SGHRS and CDR2 YFSETQ. The chain's CDR3 is CASSLGLTGGPDEQYF. CDR3 sequence (DNA): TGTGCCAGCAGCTTGGGGCTAACGGGAGGGCCCGACGAGCAGTACTTC. The entire variable domain, with the rest obtained from reference TRBV5-1 and TRBJ2-7, is as follows: KAGVTQTPRYLIKTRGQQVTLSCSPISGHRSVSWYQQTPGQGLQFLFEYFSETQRNKGNFPGRFSGRQFSNSRSEMNVSTLELGDSALYLCASSLGLTGGPDEQYFGPGTRLTVT.

The V call is TRBV3-1 (or the pseudogene TRBV3-2), the J call TRBJ2-2; 8 nucleotides match TRBD2. This CDR3 has 16 residues. Germline V gene lookup returns CDR1 LGHDT and CDR2 YNNKEL (reference sequence). V shed 1 base and J 4 bases; nucleotides not matched to a gene: 5. This chain's CDR3 is CASSQVTAGGTGELFF. DNA for the CDR3: TGTGCCAGCAGCCAAGTTACGGCGGGAGGCACCGGGGAGCTGTTTTTT.

V usage is TRBV7-8 and J usage is TRBJ1-2; D is undetermined. CDR1 and CDR2 from the germline V gene are SGHVS and FQNEAQ. This CDR3 has 18 residues. The germline V and J ends were trimmed by 1 base and 8 bases, with 26 bases remaining between them. CDR3 loop: CASSLESTHRGPGRGYTF. The CDR3 bases are TGTGCCAGCAGCTTAGAGTCCACCCATCGGGGTCCCGGGAGAGGCTACACCTTC.

A note on this clone: The same CDR3 arises from other DNA sequences in this sample as well. This chain joins TRBV5-1 and TRBJ1-1; perhaps TRBD1 as D (6 bases). CDR1 is SGHRS and CDR2 is YFSETQ in the germline V gene. The CDR3 contains 14 residues. V was shortened by 7 bases and J by 2 bases, with 15 bases between the two germline ends. The DNA for the CDR3 is TGCGCCAGCTCTTTGGAAGGGGGAAACACTGAAGCTTTCTTT. Translating gives CASSLEGGNTEAFF.

The rearrangement joins TRBV2 to TRBJ2-1; 7 nucleotides align to TRBD2. V dropped 1 base and J dropped 4; count of bases not matched to a gene: 7. The CDR3 covers 16 residues. Looked up from germline, CDR1 is SNHLY and CDR2 is FYNNEI. The CDR3 is CASSEVIAGAYNEQFF. The CDR3 DNA reads TGTGCCAGCAGTGAAGTGATCGCGGGAGCATACAATGAGCAGTTCTTC.

The V call is TRBV11-1, the J call TRBJ1-1; no clear D gene. The ends were cut back, 1 base at V and 1 base at J, with 7 bases in the middle. CDR3 size: 14 residues. In germline, CDR1 is SGHAT, CDR2 FQDESV (reference sequence). Written as DNA, the CDR3 is TGTGCCAGCAGCTTAGTCGCAGGGAACACTGAAGCTTTCTTT. Its translation is CASSLVAGNTEAFF.

This rearrangement joins TRBV6-5 to TRBJ2-3; D call uncertain. CDR3 length equals 12 residues. In germline, CDR1 is MNHEY, CDR2 SVGAGI. Trimming shortened V by 6 bases and J by 2 bases, and 6 bases separated the two germline ends. CDR3 nucleotide sequence: TGTGCCAGCAGATTCGTCACAGATACGCAGTATTTT. It encodes CASRFVTDTQYF.

The V and J genes are TRBV5-5 and TRBJ2-7, with 12 bases that match TRBD2. Unmatched junction bases numbered 7, after V lost 6 bases and J lost 3 bases. The CDR3 is 15 residues long. CDR1 is SGHKS, CDR2 YYEKEE, per germline (reference sequence). The CDR3 protein is CASTAGLAGFYEQYF. As DNA, the CDR3 is TGTGCCAGCACCGCGGGACTAGCGGGCTTCTACGAGCAGTACTTC.

J is TRBJ2-7 and V is TRBV2; 14 bases are a match to TRBD2. The ends lost 6 bases at V and 4 bases at J; junction bases unmatched: 8. The CDR3 runs to 16 residues. Germline lookup yields CDR1 SNHLY and CDR2 FYNNEI. CDR3 sequence reads: CASRRLAGGPNYEQYV. The CDR3 DNA reads as TGTGCCAGCAGGAGACTAGCGGGAGGGCCGAATTACGAGCAGTACGTC.